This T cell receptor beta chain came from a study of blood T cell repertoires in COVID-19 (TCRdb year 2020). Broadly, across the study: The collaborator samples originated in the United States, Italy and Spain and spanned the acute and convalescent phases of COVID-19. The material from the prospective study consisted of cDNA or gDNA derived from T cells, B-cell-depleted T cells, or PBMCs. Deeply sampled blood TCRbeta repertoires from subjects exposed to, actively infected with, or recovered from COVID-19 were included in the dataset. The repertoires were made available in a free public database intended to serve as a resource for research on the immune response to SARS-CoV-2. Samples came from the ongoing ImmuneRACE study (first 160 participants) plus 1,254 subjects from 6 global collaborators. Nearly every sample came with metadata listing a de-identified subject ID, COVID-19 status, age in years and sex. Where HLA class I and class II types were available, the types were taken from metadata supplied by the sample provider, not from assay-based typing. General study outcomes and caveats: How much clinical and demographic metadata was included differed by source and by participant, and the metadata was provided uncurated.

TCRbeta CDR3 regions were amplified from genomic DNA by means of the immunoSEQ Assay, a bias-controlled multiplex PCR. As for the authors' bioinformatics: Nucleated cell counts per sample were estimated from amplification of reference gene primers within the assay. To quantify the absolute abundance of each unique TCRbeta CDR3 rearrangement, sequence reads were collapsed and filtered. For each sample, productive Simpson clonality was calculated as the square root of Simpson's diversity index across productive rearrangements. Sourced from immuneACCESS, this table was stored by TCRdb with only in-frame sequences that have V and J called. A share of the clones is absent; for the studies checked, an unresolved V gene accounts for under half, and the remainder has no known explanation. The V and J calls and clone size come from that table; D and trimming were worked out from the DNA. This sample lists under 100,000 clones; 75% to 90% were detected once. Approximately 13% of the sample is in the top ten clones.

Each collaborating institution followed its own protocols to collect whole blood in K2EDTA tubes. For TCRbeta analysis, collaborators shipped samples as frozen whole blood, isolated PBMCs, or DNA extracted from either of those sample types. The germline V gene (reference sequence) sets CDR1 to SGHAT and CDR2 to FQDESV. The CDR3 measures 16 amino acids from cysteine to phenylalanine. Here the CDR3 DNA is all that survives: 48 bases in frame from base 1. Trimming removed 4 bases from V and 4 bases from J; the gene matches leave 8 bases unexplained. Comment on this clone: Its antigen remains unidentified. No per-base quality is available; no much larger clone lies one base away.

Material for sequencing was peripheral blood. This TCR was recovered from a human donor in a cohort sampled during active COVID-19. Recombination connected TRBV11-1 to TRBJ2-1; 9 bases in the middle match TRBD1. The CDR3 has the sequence CASSSADRGGYNEQFF. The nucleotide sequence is TGTGCCAGCAGCTCCGCGGACAGGGGCGGTTACAATGAGCAGTTCTTC.